The rows below give T cell receptor beta chains drawn from one sample of a study of regulatory T cells in long-lasting Graves disease. TCRdb fed the multiplex PCR reads into MiXCR, producing one record per CDR3 protein. The sample has 450,000 to 600,000 distinct CDR3 sequences, roughly 12% seen once. The sample was also linked to a second study, of T cells in Graves' hyperthyroidism and ophthalmopathy.

The starting material was peripheral blood mononuclear cells (PBMCs), obtained at new diagnosis, from a patient treated with antithyroid drugs. All receptors come from a man under 40 with Graves disease. CDR3s include the opening cysteine and the closing phenylalanine or tryptophan.

j_call	v_call	cdr3_aa
TRBJ1-1	TRBV5-4	CASSLGGDRAGTEAFF
TRBJ2-3	TRBV11-3	CASSLEGSADTQYF
TRBJ2-2	TRBV12-5	CASGSTSSGRPGELFF
TRBJ2-1	TRBV14	CASSHYFGLAGGNEQFF
TRBJ1-1	TRBV3-1	CASSQEQVEGGTEAFF
TRBJ2-3	TRBV6-1	CASSDEGEAQYF
TRBJ2-1	TRBV15	CATSRDPQGSDEQFF
TRBJ1-2	TRBV30	CAWTLIGTGVRANYGYTF
TRBJ1-5	TRBV4-2	CASSQGTSQPQHF
TRBJ2-6	TRBV12-5	CASGPVAGANVLTF
TRBJ2-7	TRBV4-1	CASSRTTGGPITYEQYF
TRBJ2-7	TRBV27	CASSNPAAGFYEQYF
TRBJ2-7	TRBV2	CASMGLGAHEQYF
TRBJ1-3	TRBV4-1	CASSQESRAGNTIYF
TRBJ2-3	TRBV19	CASRERDIKNTQYF
TRBJ2-3	TRBV15	CATSRERDGWTDTQYF
TRBJ2-5	TRBV20-1	CSARDQGVLYF
TRBJ2-1	TRBV7-9	CASSLLRGSYNEQFF
TRBJ1-2	TRBV15	CATSRDRAGWGYTF
TRBJ2-7	TRBV14	CASSQGWDTYEQYF
TRBJ2-3	TRBV29-1	CSVSAGRGTDTQYF
TRBJ2-2	TRBV29-1	CSVTSGRAGELFF
TRBJ2-3	TRBV20-1	CSAVGGDSGRADTQYF
TRBJ1-2	TRBV12-3/TRBV12-4	CASSSPGQGDGYTF
TRBJ2-1	TRBV28	CASRNGQEYNEQFF
TRBJ2-5	TRBV20-1	CSATSGLAGEETQYF
TRBJ2-5	TRBV20-1	CSARGSQETQYF
TRBJ2-1	TRBV28	CASSRQDNGRAKDEQFF
TRBJ2-1	TRBV10-1	CASSEEGLAMDEQFF
TRBJ2-7	TRBV2	CASRPRQVRYEQYF
TRBJ1-2	TRBV9	CASSPGRGDYGYTF
TRBJ1-5	TRBV19	CASSTLDSRVGQPQHF
TRBJ2-3	TRBV5-6	CASSSMARTAADTQYF
TRBJ2-1	TRBV2	CASSVVVAGESNEQFF
TRBJ2-2	TRBV2	CASTGGYSGELFF
TRBJ2-3	TRBV20-1	CSARRVGTVSDTQYF
TRBJ2-5	TRBV20-1	CSATRTGEETQYF
TRBJ1-4	TRBV28	CAAKNNEKLFF
TRBJ2-3	TRBV7-2	CASSLAVGTHF
TRBJ2-7	TRBV2	CASRETSFYEQYF